This TCR beta chain was sequenced for a study of beta chain features in type 1 diabetes. Findings and caveats of the study: Here, the possible influence of HLA type (on TCRB rearrangement) remained unresolved. With patients and controls alike, PCR might favor shorter templates to an equal degree. Type 1 diabetes patients had VDJ junctions that carried fewer insertions and more deletions. In every one of the four CD4+ subsets, TCRB CDR3s were moderately but significantly shorter in Type 1 diabetes patients.

Investigators reverse transcribed all isolated RNA, so they sequenced expressed TCRB transcripts. Roughly 3.5 million reads per sample were averaged for naive, central memory and regulatory samples. Using immunoSEQ multiplex PCR, the repertoire was profiled, and TCRdb retains in-frame clones only, with some absent. Of about 740,000 clones in the sample, 13% were seen once. The ends were cut back, 8 bases at V and 0 bases at J, with 13 bases in the middle. CDR1 is LNHNV, CDR2 YYDKDF, per germline (reference sequence). The CDR3 consists of 14 residues. This clone has only a few counts. Its cognate antigen is unknown.

The receptor's source is a man between 18 and 35 years old with type 1 diabetes. The chain uses TRBV15 and TRBJ2-5; D perhaps matches TRBD2 (7 bases). The sequencing sample was made of naive CD4+ T cells from blood. CDR3 amino acids: CATGAGGHQETQYF. Written as DNA, the CDR3 is TGTGCCACCGGGGCCGGGGGGCACCAAGAGACCCAGTACTTC.